These 8 T cell receptor beta chains were all obtained from the same sample, sequenced in a study of memory CD4+ T cells and cytomegalovirus serostatus. Sequencing used immunoSEQ multiplex PCR; TCRdb keeps in-frame clones, though not all of them. The profile shows just over 40,000 clones, around 75% of them singletons. Single viable CD3+CD4+CD8-CD45RO+ cells were sorted as the memory CD4+ T cells. Sequenced sample: memory CD4+ T cells from blood. The receptors originated from an adult in good health and CMV-seronegative.

The V gene is TRBV6-1, the J gene TRBJ2-3; D is possibly TRBD1 (5 bases). The CDR3 totals 15 residues. V lost 4 bases and J 2 bases, leaving 13 bases between the germline ends. The germline CDR1 and CDR2 sequences are MNHNS and SASEGT. CDR3 sequence reads: CASSVRGTPTDTQYF. CDR3 in DNA: TGTGCCAGCAGTGTTAGGGGAACTCCCACAGATACGCAGTATTTT.

DNA of the CDR3: TGTGCCAGCAGCTTACGGCTAGCGGGGGGAGTGGAGCTGTTTTTT. Translating gives CASSLRLAGGVELFF. The rearrangement links TRBV7-9 to TRBJ2-2; 11 bases map to TRBD2. The germline V gene encodes CDR1 SEHNR and CDR2 FQNEAQ (reference sequence). This CDR3 is 15 amino acids long. V was pared by 2 bases and J by 10 bases, with 6 bases of the junction left unmatched.

The chain has TRBV10-2 and TRBJ2-3, with a tentative D call TRBD1 (5 bases). Germline V gene data show CDR1 as WSHSY and CDR2 as SAAADI. This CDR3 comprises 16 residues. Trimming removed 6 bases from V and 4 bases from J, with 20 bases in between. The CDR3 protein is CASRDAHKGAADTQYF. In DNA form, the CDR3 reads TGCGCCAGCAGAGACGCACACAAAGGGGCGGCAGATACGCAGTATTTT.

This clone was seen only a few times. The chain joins TRBV4-1 to TRBJ1-1; D perhaps matches TRBD1 (5 bases). CDR3 length equals 18 residues. Trimming stripped 1 base from V and 6 bases from J, with 24 bases between. Germline V lookup: CDR1 MGHRA, CDR2 YSYEKL. The CDR3: CASSQVPPPFDSSAEAFF. In DNA form, the CDR3 reads TGCGCCAGCAGCCAAGTCCCTCCCCCCTTCGACAGCAGCGCTGAAGCTTTCTTT.

This rearrangement joins TRBV18 to TRBJ2-7, with 12 bases lining up with TRBD1. With V trimmed by 2 bases and J by 4 bases, 9 bases remained unmatched. In germline, CDR1 is KGHSH, CDR2 LQKENI. The CDR3 has 17 residues. CDR3 loop: CASSPAGTGGQNYEQYF. CDR3 in DNA: TGTGCCAGCTCACCAGCCGGGACAGGGGGCCAGAATTACGAGCAGTACTTC. Variable domain in full (rest from reference TRBV18 and TRBJ2-7): NAGVMQNPRHLVRRRGQEARLRCSPMKGHSHVYWYRQLPEEGLKFMVYLQKENIIDESGMPKERFSAEFPKEGPSILRIQQVVRGDSAAYFCASSPAGTGGQNYEQYFGPGTRLTVT.

The rearrangement joins TRBV2 to TRBJ2-3; D unclear. The CDR3 sequence is 15 residues long. CDR1 and CDR2 from the germline V gene are SNHLY and FYNNEI. Trimming pared 6 bases from V and 1 base from J, leaving 14 bases between. The CDR3 bases are TGTGCCAGCAGCCCCGGGTTCTCTCGCACAGATACGCAGTATTTT. Amino acid sequence: CASSPGFSRTDTQYF.

The V gene is TRBV2, the J gene TRBJ1-1; TRBD1 matches 8 bases. Germline CDR1 is SNHLY and CDR2 is FYNNEI. This CDR3 region has 16 residues. V shed 7 bases, J shed 3 bases, and the junction held 13 bases outside the gene matches. In nucleotides, the CDR3 is TGTGCCAGCAAGATTTCAGGGGGCGCGGTTGACACTGAAGCTTTCTTT. As protein: CASKISGGAVDTEAFF.

The J gene is TRBJ2-1, the V gene TRBV4-1, with TRBD1 identical over 7 bases. Per germline, CDR1 MGHRA and CDR2 YSYEKL. The length of the CDR3 is 15 residues. With 0 bases clipped from V and 7 bases from J, the junction kept 6 bases outside the gene matches. CDR3 coding DNA: TGCGCCAGCAGCCAAGATCGACAGGGACGAAATGAGCAGTTCTTC. This codes for CASSQDRQGRNEQFF.